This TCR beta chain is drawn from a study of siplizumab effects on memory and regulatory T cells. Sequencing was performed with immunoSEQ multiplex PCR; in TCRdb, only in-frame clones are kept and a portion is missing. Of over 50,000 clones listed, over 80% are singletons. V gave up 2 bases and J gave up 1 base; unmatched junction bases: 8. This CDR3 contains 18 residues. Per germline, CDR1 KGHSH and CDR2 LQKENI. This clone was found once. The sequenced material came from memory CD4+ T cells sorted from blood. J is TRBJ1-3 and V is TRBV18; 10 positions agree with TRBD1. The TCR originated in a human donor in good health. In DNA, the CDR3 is TGTGCCAGCTCACCATGGTCGGGACAGGGGATATCTGGAAACACCATATATTTT. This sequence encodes CASSPWSGQGISGNTIYF.